The sequence of this TCR beta chain was determined in a study of immune evolution from preneoplasia to lung adenocarcinoma. The protocol was immunoSEQ multiplex PCR, while the TCRdb copy is restricted to in-frame clones and leaves out a portion. The table lists tens of thousands of clones, just under 75% of them singletons. Germline CDR1 MRHNA, CDR2 SNTAGT. Trimming at V came to 5 bases and at J to 2 bases, leaving 8 bases not matched to a gene. CDR3 length equals 15 residues. The V call is TRBV6-4, the J call TRBJ2-7; 8 bases line up with TRBD2. What was sequenced was FFPE invasive lung adenocarcinoma tissue. The origin of this receptor is a person aged 55-75 years with invasive lung adenocarcinoma. Some clones in this sample may be carry-over from other donors' samples. CDR3 residues: CASSYSAGGTYEQYF. CDR3 in DNA: TGTGCCAGCAGTTATTCGGCGGGAGGAACCTACGAGCAGTACTTC.